A single sample gave rise to the 10 T cell receptor beta chains below, sequenced in a study of cytomegalovirus exposure and HLA in healthy donors listed by TCRdb under 2017. The library was prepared using the immunoSEQ multiplex PCR assay. Drawn from immuneACCESS, this table holds only the in-frame rearrangements with V and J called that TCRdb kept. Clones are partly lost; checked studies trace under half to an unresolved V gene and leave the rest unexplained. For this sample the table gives 300,000 to 350,000 clones, of which around 90% were detected only once. In total, the top ten clones hold around 0.88% of the sample. The sequencing input was PBMCs. Source of these receptors: a man aged 25 to 45 in good health and CMV-seronegative.

The table lists this clone with a count of one. The gene calls are TRBV19 and TRBJ1-2, with D unresolved. The V and J ends lost 5 bases and 0 bases respectively, with 7 bases between them. This CDR3 spans 13 amino acids. Germline V lookup: CDR1 LNHDA, CDR2 SQIVND (reference sequence). CDR3 amino acids: CASSVQTNYGYTF. CDR3 bases: TGTGCCAGTAGTGTCCAGACTAACTATGGCTACACCTTC.

This chain links TRBV6-1 with TRBJ1-4, with D maybe TRBD1 (5 bases). The CDR3 contains 16 residues. CDR1 and CDR2 (germline): MNHNS, SASEGT. Between the trimmed V and J ends, which lost 0 bases and 7 bases, there was a span of 15 bases. CDR3 sequence: CASSEAPPGRGEKLFF. The CDR3 bases are TGTGCCAGCAGTGAAGCCCCCCCAGGGCGGGGTGAAAAACTGTTTTTT.

The chain joins TRBV7-2 to TRBJ2-2; D is unclear. Germline CDR1 SGHTA, CDR2 FQGNSA. The CDR3 runs 16 residues. V was cut by 2 bases and J by 8 bases, with 18 bases left in between. The DNA of the CDR3 is TGTGCCAGCAGCTTACTGCGGAACCTCCTAGGTGGGGAGCTGTTTTTT. Its translation: CASSLLRNLLGGELFF.

V gene TRBV23-1 combines with J gene TRBJ1-2; 7 positions agree with TRBD1. Being an ORF, TRBV23-1 has a function that is uncertain. The CDR3 is 14 amino acids. V gave up 1 base and J gave up 6 bases; unmatched junction bases: 5. CDR3 amino acids: CASSQWEGGNGYTF. DNA for the CDR3: TGCGCCAGCAGTCAATGGGAAGGGGGCAATGGCTACACCTTC.

The V gene is TRBV11-3, the J gene TRBJ2-5; no clear D. V dropped 2 bases and J dropped 2 bases, with 6 bases sitting between them. CDR1 and CDR2 (germline): SGHNT, YENEEA. This CDR3 is built from 13 residues. CDR3 DNA: TGTGCCAGCAGCTTATCTCTACAAGAGACCCAGTACTTC. It specifies CASSLSLQETQYF.

The rearrangement links TRBV10-3 to TRBJ1-4; tentatively, D is TRBD1 (6 bases). Per germline, CDR1 ENHRY and CDR2 SYGVKD. The CDR3 runs 14 residues. V was pared by 6 bases and J by 6 bases, with 14 bases between. CDR3 DNA sequence: TGTGCCATCAGGGTCGGGGCAGGGGATGAAAAACTGTTTTTT. Protein product: CAIRVGAGDEKLFF.

V usage is TRBV6-5 and J usage is TRBJ1-3, with 7 bases lining up with TRBD1. The CDR3 has 16 amino acids. V shed 2 bases, J shed 0 bases, and the junction held 4 bases outside the gene matches. Germline V lookup: CDR1 MNHEY, CDR2 SVGAGI. The CDR3: CASSYAQGVSGNTIYF. The CDR3 DNA reads as TGTGCCAGCAGTTACGCTCAGGGGGTCTCTGGAAACACCATATATTTT.

The chain has TRBV5-1 and TRBJ2-7; TRBD1 might be the D (6 bases). CDR3 length: 13 residues. The V end lost 7 bases, the J end lost 2 bases, and 13 bases lay between the germline ends. CDR1 is SGHRS, CDR2 YFSETQ, per germline. CDR3 amino acids: CASSSTGTYEQYF. The CDR3 DNA follows: TGCGCCAGCTCCTCGACAGGTACCTACGAGCAGTACTTC.

The rearrangement uses TRBV11-3 and TRBJ2-7; D remains ambiguous. CDR1 and CDR2 from the germline V gene are SGHNT and YENEEA. V was cut by 9 bases and J by 2 bases, with 17 bases left in between. The CDR3 spans 14 residues. The CDR3 sequence is CARFLDSVPYEQYF. CDR3 DNA: TGTGCCAGGTTTTTAGACTCGGTGCCCTACGAGCAGTACTTC.

The J gene is TRBJ2-3, the V gene TRBV7-2; perhaps TRBD2 as D (5 bases). V gave up 5 bases and J gave up 0 bases, with 12 bases separating them. This CDR3 is 15 amino acids long. Germline loops: CDR1 SGHTA, CDR2 FQGNSA. CDR3 sequence: CASSPQRTSTDTQYF. Here the CDR3 DNA reads TGTGCCAGCAGCCCCCAGCGGACTAGCACAGATACGCAGTATTTT.